The sequence of this TCR beta chain was determined in a study of beta chain features in type 1 diabetes. Study-level background: The study found patients and healthy donors alike in age, gender and cell yields.

The CDR3 spans 11 residues. Deletions cut 1 base from V and 12 bases from J, with 6 bases between. Per germline, CDR1 SGHDN and CDR2 FVKESK. To note about this clone: The antigen is unknown.

Study-level results: Cells with high TCR expression could be over-represented by cDNA sequencing. In every one of the four CD4+ subsets, TCRB CDR3s were moderately but significantly shorter in Type 1 diabetes patients.

The authors reverse transcribed all of the isolated RNA, so sequencing captured expressed TCRB transcripts. Each sample of naive, central memory or regulatory T cells had, on average, around 4 million reads. Measured with immunoSEQ multiplex PCR; TCRdb has only the in-frame clones, and not every one. The table shows a few hundred thousand clones, with about 10% occurring only once. The source material was central memory CD4+ T cells from blood. This chain links TRBV14 with TRBJ1-4; D is uncertain. The clonotype originates from a man aged 25-45 years with type 1 diabetes. The chain's CDR3 is CASSQANQLFF. Here the CDR3 DNA reads TGTGCCAGCAGCCAAGCTAATCAACTGTTTTTT.